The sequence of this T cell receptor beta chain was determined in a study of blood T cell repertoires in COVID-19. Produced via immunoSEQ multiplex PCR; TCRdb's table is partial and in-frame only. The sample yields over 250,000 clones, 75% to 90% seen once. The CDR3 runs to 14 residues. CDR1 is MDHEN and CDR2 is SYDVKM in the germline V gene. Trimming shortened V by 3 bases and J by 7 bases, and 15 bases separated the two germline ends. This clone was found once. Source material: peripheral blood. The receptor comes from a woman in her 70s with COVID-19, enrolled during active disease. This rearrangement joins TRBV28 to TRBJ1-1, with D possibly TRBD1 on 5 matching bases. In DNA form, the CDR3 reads TGTGCCAGCAGTTTCCCAGGGAATGGGGTTGAAGCTTTCTTT. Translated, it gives CASSFPGNGVEAFF.